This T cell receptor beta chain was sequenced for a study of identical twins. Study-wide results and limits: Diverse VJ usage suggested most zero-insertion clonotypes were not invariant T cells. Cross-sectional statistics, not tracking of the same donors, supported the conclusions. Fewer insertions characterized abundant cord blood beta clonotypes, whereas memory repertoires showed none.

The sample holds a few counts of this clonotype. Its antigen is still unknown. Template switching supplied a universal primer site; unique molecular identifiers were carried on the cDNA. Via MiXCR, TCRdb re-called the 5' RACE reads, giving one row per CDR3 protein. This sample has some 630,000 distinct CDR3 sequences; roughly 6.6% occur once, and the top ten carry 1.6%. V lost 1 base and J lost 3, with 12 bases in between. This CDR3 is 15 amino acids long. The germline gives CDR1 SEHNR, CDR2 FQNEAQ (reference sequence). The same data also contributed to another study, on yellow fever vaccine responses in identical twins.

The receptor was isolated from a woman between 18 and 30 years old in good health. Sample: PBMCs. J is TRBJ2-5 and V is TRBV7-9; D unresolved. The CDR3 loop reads CASSLDRLVEETQYF. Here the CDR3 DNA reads TGTGCCAGCAGCTTAGATCGGCTAGTTGAAGAGACCCAGTACTTC.